Following are 13 T cell receptor beta chains from one sample sequenced in a study of cytomegalovirus exposure and HLA in healthy donors. Use of 60 Vbeta and 13 Jbeta primers characterized the PCR. Only in-frame clones appear in the TCRdb table, and some are missing; sequencing was by immunoSEQ multiplex PCR. The sample yields some 180,000 clones, approximately 71% seen once. The material sequenced was PBMCs. The source is a young woman in good health and CMV-seropositive.

The chain joins TRBV7-6 to TRBJ1-1; the match to TRBD1 covers 8 bases. CDR1 SGHVS and CDR2 FNYEAQ come from the germline V gene. V was pared by 4 bases and J by 4 bases, with 8 bases of the junction left unmatched. The CDR3 runs 15 residues. The CDR3 DNA follows: TGTGCCAGCAGCTCACAGGGGGACGGGATCACTGAAGCTTTCTTT. Amino acids: CASSSQGDGITEAFF.

The chain carries TRBV4-2 and TRBJ2-5; D possibly corresponds to TRBD2 (6 bases). Looked up from germline, CDR1 is LGHNA and CDR2 is YNFKEQ. V lost 5 bases, J lost 5 bases, and 24 bases lay in between. The CDR3 covers 17 residues. Written as DNA, the CDR3 is TGTGCCAGCAGCTTGGGGAGGAACGGTCCACTAAAGGAGACCCAGTACTTC. This translates into CASSLGRNGPLKETQYF.

This clone was counted a few times. V usage is TRBV5-4 and J usage is TRBJ2-3; 11 bases match TRBD2. Germline values: CDR1 SGHNT, CDR2 YYREEE (reference sequence). The length of the CDR3 is 16 residues. Trimming cost V 1 base and J 5 bases; bases outside gene matches: 6. The CDR3 spells CASSLWSLAGGDTQYF. CDR3 nucleotides: TGTGCCAGCAGCTTGTGGTCCCTAGCGGGGGGAGATACGCAGTATTTT.

The CDR3 protein is CASSQEVGGGSNYGYTF. CDR3 DNA: TGCGCCAGCAGCCAAGAGGTGGGAGGGGGTTCTAACTATGGCTACACCTTC. The J gene is TRBJ1-2, the V gene TRBV4-3; perhaps TRBD1 as D (6 bases). Trimming removed 0 bases at V and 0 bases at J, with 14 bases between. Germline loops: CDR1 LGHNA, CDR2 YSLEER. CDR3 size: 17 residues.

This clone was seen once. The rearrangement uses TRBV6-5 and TRBJ1-2; possibly TRBD1 for D (5 bases). The CDR3 is 15 amino acids. Germline V CDR1 and CDR2: MNHEY, SVGAGI. Trimming pared 10 bases from V and 3 bases from J, leaving 21 bases between. In DNA, the CDR3 is TGTGCCACAAAAGGGGCTACCGATGGAGACTATGGCTACACCTTC. This gives the protein CATKGATDGDYGYTF.

The V gene is TRBV28, the J gene TRBJ1-1, with no clear D. This CDR3 is 13 amino acids long. The germline gives CDR1 MDHEN, CDR2 SYDVKM. Trimming left V 1 base short and J 7 bases short, with 10 bases between. For the CDR3, the DNA is TGTGCCAGCAGTTTATCCGTCGCCGGTGAAGCTTTCTTT. Translating it yields CASSLSVAGEAFF. Combining the CDR3 with reference TRBV28 and TRBJ1-1 gives the whole variable domain DVKVTQSSRYLVKRTGEKVFLECVQDMDHENMFWYRQDPGLGLRLIYFSYDVKMKEKGDIPEGYSVSREKKERFSLILESASTNQTSMYLCASSLSVAGEAFFGQGTRLTVV.

This chain joins TRBV21-1 and TRBJ2-1; whether TRBD2, the table's D call, matches the DNA was not checked. TRBV21-1 is marked as a pseudogene. The CDR3 is 17 amino acids. Here the CDR3 reads CASSRKLAGDTYNEQFF. CDR3 DNA sequence: TGTGCCAGCAGCAGGAAACTAGCGGGGGACACCTACAATGAGCAGTTCTTC.

This chain joins TRBV6-4 and TRBJ1-2; weak D call: TRBD1 (6 bases). The CDR3 contains 16 residues. Germline-derived CDR1 and CDR2 are MRHNA and SNTAGT. V was shortened by 6 bases and J by 2 bases, with 19 bases between the two germline ends. CDR3 nucleotides: TGTGCCAGCAGCCTTGAGCCGGGACACGCGAACTATGGCTACACCTTC. This codes for CASSLEPGHANYGYTF.

The CDR3 here is CASSGGTAGSGANVLTF. CDR3 DNA sequence: TGTGCCAGCAGTGGAGGGACAGCTGGCTCTGGGGCCAACGTCCTGACTTTC. The chain employs TRBV6-1 and TRBJ2-6; 7 bases fit TRBD1. Germline trimming cut 4 bases from V and 0 bases from J; bases unmatched to any gene: 6. The CDR3 has 17 residues. Germline CDR1 reads MNHNS; CDR2 reads SASEGT.

The chain joins TRBV10-1 to TRBJ1-1, with 9 bases matching TRBD1. This CDR3 is built from 12 residues. CDR1 and CDR2 (germline): WNHNN, SYGVQD (reference sequence). V lost 4 bases, J lost 7 bases, and 1 base stayed unmatched. The CDR3 DNA follows: TGCGCCAGCAGTGGGGACAGGGTTGAAGCTTTCTTT. It translates to CASSGDRVEAFF.

This clone was seen only a few times. The chain carries TRBV9 and TRBJ2-1, with TRBD2 identical over 9 bases. Germline V gene sequence: CDR1 SGDLS, CDR2 YYNGEE. V shed 4 bases, J shed 6 bases, and the junction held 5 bases outside the gene matches. The CDR3 has 14 amino acids. CDR3 amino acids: CASSKGLAPNEQFF. CDR3 nucleotide sequence: TGTGCCAGCAGCAAGGGACTAGCTCCCAATGAGCAGTTCTTC.

V usage is TRBV4-1 and J usage is TRBJ2-1, with 8 positions matching TRBD1. CDR3 length: 17 amino acids. The germline gives CDR1 MGHRA, CDR2 YSYEKL. The ends lost 0 bases at V and 6 bases at J; junction bases unmatched: 10. The CDR3 sequence: CASSQEPGQEVPNEQFF. The CDR3 DNA follows: TGCGCCAGCAGCCAAGAACCGGGACAGGAGGTCCCCAATGAGCAGTTCTTC.

The chain links TRBV2 to TRBJ1-6, with D maybe TRBD1 (5 bases). Per the germline V gene, CDR1 is SNHLY and CDR2 is FYNNEI. Trimming removed 0 bases from V and 8 bases from J, with 23 bases in between. The CDR3 is 19 residues long. The CDR3 DNA follows: TGTGCCAGCAGTGAAGCCGGTCCGCGTAGGAGCAAAGGGGATTCACCCCTCCACTTT. Its protein product is CASSEAGPRRSKGDSPLHF.